These T cell receptor beta chains were read from a single sample in a study of cytomegalovirus exposure and HLA in healthy donors. Sequencing used immunoSEQ multiplex PCR; TCRdb keeps in-frame clones, though not all of them. The sample lists 160,000 or so clones; 80% to 90% were seen once. Sequences were obtained from PBMCs. The receptors were sampled from a woman in her forties or fifties in good health and CMV-seronegative. Both conserved end residues are trimmed from each CDR3. Fields, in order: J gene, V gene, CDR3 protein.

TRBJ1-2,TRBV5-4,ASSPFGGDPYGYT
TRBJ1-1,TRBV7-9,ASSSWTGNGEAF
TRBJ1-1,TRBV9,ASSAQVSNTEAF
TRBJ2-1,TRBV7-4,ANRTGAAIQF
TRBJ1-2,TRBV9,ASSLDRANYGYT
TRBJ1-1,TRBV6-5,ASSLTPTGVNTEAF
TRBJ2-3,TRBV13,ASSSGADTQY
TRBJ2-2,TRBV7-9,ASSWGLGDTGELF
TRBJ2-5,TRBV2,ASNEQNQETQY
TRBJ1-5,TRBV6-5,ASSLGQGNTQPQH
TRBJ2-3,TRBV11-3,ASSPGGGSTDTQY
TRBJ2-5,TRBV15,ATSGDRGQETQY
TRBJ1-5,TRBV9,ASSPRGGGQPQH
TRBJ2-1,TRBV4-2,ASSQDRGSSYNEQF
TRBJ1-2,TRBV27,ASSPDRGLGDGYT
TRBJ2-1,TRBV19,ASSIETSSYNEQF
TRBJ1-6,TRBV7-2,ASSYLDRVENSPLH
TRBJ2-7,TRBV29-1,SVSISYEQY
TRBJ2-2,TRBV5-1,ASSFTGTSGPGELF
TRBJ2-2,TRBV11-2,ASSLDASGVIDTGELF
TRBJ2-5,TRBV5-1,ASSLGQEQETQY
TRBJ2-1,TRBV6-5,ASSSGLANYNEQF
TRBJ1-4,TRBV13,ASTMGGPSLNEKLF
TRBJ2-7,TRBV13,ASSPYGTPGLAGGSDEQY
TRBJ2-1,TRBV7-9,ASSRTGTYNEQF
TRBJ2-1,TRBV5-1,ASSSGQGYYNEQF
TRBJ2-2,TRBV7-2,AGGTDITGELF
TRBJ1-4,TRBV28,ASSLFSSNEKLF
TRBJ2-2,TRBV9,ASSPRLAGGNTGELF
TRBJ2-5,TRBV5-1,ASRSGGSNQETQY
TRBJ1-1,TRBV7-2,ASSYSWNTEAF
TRBJ2-7,TRBV6-1,ASSVRQGIIYEQY
TRBJ2-1,TRBV7-9,ASSTRGGGPYNEQF
TRBJ2-3,TRBV30,AWRLAGAGDTQY
TRBJ2-5,TRBV11-3,ASSLGQGKETQY
TRBJ2-3,TRBV15,ATSRILSGVGNTQY
TRBJ1-2,TRBV5-6,ASSLGLLPGYT
TRBJ1-1,TRBV7-2,ASSLRGQGTEAF
TRBJ1-1,TRBV5-1,ASSLSGRVDTEAF
TRBJ2-1,TRBV6-1,ASSAGLAASYNEQF
TRBJ2-7,TRBV5-6,ASSKPQAYEQY
TRBJ2-7,TRBV5-1,ASSEGKSHEQY
TRBJ1-1,TRBV19,ASSKKETGRTEAF
TRBJ1-6,TRBV27,ASSLGAPASLH
TRBJ2-7,TRBV7-2,ASSRAPGQGSWEQY
TRBJ2-7,TRBV4-3,ASSQEGGYEQY
TRBJ2-7,TRBV4-3,ASSQDPGDGEQY
TRBJ2-7,TRBV28,ASRLDGTGGYEQY
TRBJ2-1,TRBV12-5,ASAPPSYFRGF
TRBJ1-1,TRBV18,ASSRSGVAEAF